Below, 21 T cell receptor beta chains from the same sample are listed, as sequenced in a study of blood T cell repertoires in COVID-19 (dated by TCRdb to 2018 to 2021). Library preparation employed the immunoSEQ multiplex PCR assay. TCRdb stores this immuneACCESS table with in-frame sequences only. Part of the clones is absent; in the studies checked, under half of the shortfall reflects unresolved V genes, and no reason is known for the rest. Across this sample there are some 250,000 clones, with approximately 86% seen only once. Just over 3% of the sample is in the top ten clones. Source material: peripheral blood. These receptors originate from a woman aged 25 to 39 who had recovered from COVID-19.

The chain joins TRBV7-3 to TRBJ2-1; D might be TRBD1 (6 bases). V lost 3 bases, J lost 6 bases, and 12 bases lay in between. From germline, CDR1 is SGHTA and CDR2 FQGTGA. The CDR3 is 14 amino acids. The CDR3: CASSFDRSGNEQFF. The CDR3 bases are TGTGCCAGCAGCTTCGACAGGTCCGGCAATGAGCAGTTCTTC.

V gene TRBV19 combines with J gene TRBJ1-6; TRBD1 aligns across 7 bases. Germline V gene lookup returns CDR1 LNHDA and CDR2 SQIVND (reference sequence). The CDR3 spans 16 residues. The V segment lost 5 bases and the J segment 10 bases; nucleotides outside the gene matches: 14. CDR3 residues: CASSARQGAAGSPLHF. The CDR3 region has the DNA TGTGCCAGTAGTGCAAGACAGGGAGCGGCGGGATCACCCCTCCACTTT.

The V gene is TRBV7-9, the J gene TRBJ1-6; D not resolved. Per germline, CDR1 SEHNR and CDR2 FQNEAQ (reference sequence). V lost 5 bases and J 4 bases, leaving 12 bases between the germline ends. The CDR3 covers 15 residues. CDR3 loop: CASSLEHVYNSPLHF. The CDR3 DNA reads TGTGCCAGCAGCCTAGAACATGTTTATAATTCACCCCTCCACTTT.

The CDR3 DNA follows: TGTGCCACCAGCAGAGGGGGGTGCGGGGAGACTTACAATGAGCAGTTCTTC. Translation gives CATSRGGCGETYNEQFF. This chain links TRBV15 with TRBJ2-1; tentative D call: TRBD2 (6 bases). V lost 1 base and J 4 bases, leaving 17 bases between the germline ends. Germline assignment: CDR1 LNHNV and CDR2 YYDKDF (reference sequence). The CDR3 totals 17 residues.

The gene calls are TRBV3-1 (or the pseudogene TRBV3-2) and TRBJ2-5; 9 bases align to TRBD2. V gave up 1 base and J gave up 5 bases; unmatched junction bases: 8. Germline CDR1 reads LGHDT; CDR2 reads YNNKEL (reference sequence). The CDR3 spans 16 residues. The CDR3 is CASSQARGGPWETQYF. CDR3 sequence (DNA): TGTGCCAGCAGCCAAGCGCGGGGGGGCCCTTGGGAGACCCAGTACTTC.

This clone was seen a single time. This chain connects TRBV3-1 (or the pseudogene TRBV3-2) to TRBJ2-7, with TRBD1 matching over 10 bases. With 1 base clipped from V and 2 bases from J, the junction kept 5 bases outside the gene matches. The CDR3 is 16 amino acids. Germline lookup yields CDR1 LGHDT and CDR2 YNNKEL (reference sequence). CDR3 residues: CASSQVGQGQPYEQYF. The CDR3 region has the DNA TGTGCCAGCAGCCAAGTGGGACAGGGGCAACCCTACGAGCAGTACTTC.

The chain has TRBV7-3 and TRBJ2-1; 7 bases map to TRBD1. The V and J ends lost 5 bases and 7 bases, in that order; junction bases with no gene match: 14. Germline loops: CDR1 SGHTA, CDR2 FQGTGA. The CDR3 consists of 16 residues. The CDR3 is CASSQTGAGGRNEQFF. DNA for the CDR3: TGTGCCAGCAGCCAAACTGGGGCAGGGGGACGGAATGAGCAGTTCTTC.

The V call is TRBV5-4, the J call TRBJ2-1; D is undetermined. CDR3 length: 12 residues. Germline values: CDR1 SGHNT, CDR2 YYREEE (reference sequence). Trimming removed 2 bases from V and 7 bases from J, with 7 bases in between. The CDR3 spells CASSLEYNEQFF. The CDR3 region has the DNA TGTGCCAGCAGCTTAGAGTATAATGAGCAGTTCTTC.

The rearrangement uses TRBV6-5 and TRBJ1-2, with 8 bases matching TRBD1. Germline values: CDR1 MNHEY, CDR2 SVGAGI. CDR3 length: 15 amino acids. Trimming took 2 bases from V and 8 from J; bases not matched to a gene: 10. CDR3 sequence: CASSYTDRGVFGYTF. The CDR3 bases are TGTGCCAGCAGTTACACCGACAGGGGAGTATTCGGCTACACCTTC.

This clone was recorded only once. CDR3 region: CASSPQDRAYEQYF. The CDR3 DNA follows: TGTGCCAGCAGCCCTCAGGACAGGGCCTACGAGCAGTACTTC. The gene calls are TRBV7-9 and TRBJ2-7; 8 bases match TRBD1. Germline trimming cut 5 bases from V and 2 bases from J; bases unmatched to any gene: 5. Germline lookup yields CDR1 SEHNR and CDR2 FQNEAQ (reference sequence). The CDR3 spans 14 residues.

The CDR3 bases are TGTGCCAGCAGCCAAGTACCGAGCGGGTGGGTGTACTTC. Amino acid sequence: CASSQVPSGWVYF. The chain has TRBV3-1 (or the pseudogene TRBV3-2) and TRBJ2-5, with D possibly TRBD2 on 6 matching bases. Germline CDR1 is LGHDT and CDR2 is YNNKEL (reference sequence). The V gene lost 1 base and the J gene lost 13 bases, with 16 bases spanning the gap. The CDR3 is 13 amino acids.

The chain combines TRBV15 with TRBJ1-2, with TRBD1 identical over 7 bases. Germline-derived CDR1 and CDR2 are LNHNV and YYDKDF (reference sequence). With 1 base clipped from V and 2 bases from J, the junction kept 13 bases outside the gene matches. This CDR3 is 18 amino acids long. CDR3 nucleotides: TGTGCCACCAGCAGAGGACCGAGGGGGCGTTCCTCAAACTATGGCTACACCTTC. As protein: CATSRGPRGRSSNYGYTF.

V and J are TRBV7-6 and TRBJ2-7, with 9 bases aligning to TRBD1. Germline V lookup: CDR1 SGHVS, CDR2 FNYEAQ. The V and J ends lost 5 bases and 5 bases, in that order; junction bases with no gene match: 13. The CDR3 consists of 16 residues. The chain's CDR3 is CASSPFSGTGFDEQYF. DNA of the CDR3: TGTGCCAGCAGCCCATTTTCCGGGACAGGGTTCGACGAGCAGTACTTC.

This chain joins TRBV19 and TRBJ1-5, with D possibly being TRBD1 (6 bases). Germline V gene lookup returns CDR1 LNHDA and CDR2 SQIVND (reference sequence). V lost 6 bases and J 0 bases, leaving 12 bases between the germline ends. CDR3 length equals 15 residues. CDR3 sequence: CASRDSGYSNQPQHF. CDR3 coding DNA: TGTGCCAGTAGGGACAGCGGATATAGCAATCAGCCCCAGCATTTT.

The chain is built from TRBV3-1 (or the pseudogene TRBV3-2) and TRBJ2-1; TRBD2 aligns across 12 bases. V dropped 4 bases and J dropped 9; count of bases not matched to a gene: 4. Per the germline V gene, CDR1 is LGHDT and CDR2 is YNNKEL (reference sequence). The CDR3 is 14 amino acids. CDR3 sequence: CASSPSGGAVEQFF. The CDR3 DNA sequence: TGTGCCAGCAGCCCTAGCGGGGGGGCCGTTGAGCAGTTCTTC.

In DNA, the CDR3 is TGTGCCAGCAGTTTGCTAGGGACAGGGGGCGGAGATACGCAGTATTTT. Protein: CASSLLGTGGGDTQYF. The rearrangement links TRBV27 to TRBJ2-3; 12 bases are shared with TRBD1. Trimming removed 3 bases from V and 5 bases from J; junction bases left unmatched: 6. Germline values: CDR1 MNHEY, CDR2 SMNVEV (reference sequence). The CDR3 consists of 16 residues.

The chain carries TRBV4-1 and TRBJ1-2; no reliable D call. V shed 0 bases and J shed 3 bases, with 11 bases lying between them. The CDR3 runs to 15 residues. The germline CDR1 and CDR2 sequences are MGHRA and YSYEKL. The DNA of the CDR3 is TGCGCCAGCAGCCAAGATCTGGGCCCCTACTATGGCTACACCTTC. Protein sequence: CASSQDLGPYYGYTF.

The chain has TRBV6-5 and TRBJ2-1; tentatively, D is TRBD2 (7 bases). Germline V gives CDR1 MNHEY, CDR2 SVGAGI. V lost 4 bases and J 6 bases, leaving 13 bases between the germline ends. CDR3 length: 14 amino acids. CDR3 coding DNA: TGTGCCAGCAGTTTGGGGGGGCTTTTCAATGAGCAGTTCTTC. It yields the protein CASSLGGLFNEQFF.

V is TRBV7-3 and J is TRBJ1-6, with 7 bases fitting TRBD1. The CDR3 runs to 14 residues. The germline gives CDR1 SGHTA, CDR2 FQGTGA. Trimming removed 4 bases from V and 6 bases from J; junction bases left unmatched: 3. The CDR3 coding sequence is TGTGCCAGCAGCTCGGGACAGATTAATTCACCCCTCCACTTT. Encoded protein: CASSSGQINSPLHF.

This chain links TRBV2 with TRBJ1-1, with TRBD1 as a possible D gene (5 bases). The CDR3 is 15 residues long. Germline V lookup: CDR1 SNHLY, CDR2 FYNNEI. Trimming took 2 bases from V and 1 from J, leaving 11 bases between them. The CDR3 bases are TGTGCCAGCAGTGAATTTCTGGGGGGGAACACTGAAGCTTTCTTT. This gives the protein CASSEFLGGNTEAFF.

The chain is built from TRBV2 and TRBJ1-1; 7 positions agree with TRBD1. The CDR3 runs 13 residues. The trim removed 6 bases at V and 1 base at J, leaving 2 bases unmatched. The germline CDR1 and CDR2 sequences are SNHLY and FYNNEI. The CDR3: CASRRTGNTEAFF. The CDR3 DNA reads TGTGCCAGCAGGAGGACAGGGAACACTGAAGCTTTCTTT.